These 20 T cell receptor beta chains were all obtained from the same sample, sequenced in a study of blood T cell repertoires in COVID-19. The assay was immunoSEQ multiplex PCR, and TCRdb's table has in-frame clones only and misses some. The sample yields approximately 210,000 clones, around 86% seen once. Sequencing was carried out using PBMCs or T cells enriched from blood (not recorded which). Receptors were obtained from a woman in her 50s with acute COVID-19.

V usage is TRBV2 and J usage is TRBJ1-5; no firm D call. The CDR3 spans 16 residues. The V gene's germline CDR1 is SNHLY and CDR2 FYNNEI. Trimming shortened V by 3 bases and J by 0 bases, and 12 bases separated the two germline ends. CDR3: CASSDGGRNSNQPQHF. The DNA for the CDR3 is TGTGCCAGCAGTGATGGTGGGAGGAATAGCAATCAGCCCCAGCATTTT.

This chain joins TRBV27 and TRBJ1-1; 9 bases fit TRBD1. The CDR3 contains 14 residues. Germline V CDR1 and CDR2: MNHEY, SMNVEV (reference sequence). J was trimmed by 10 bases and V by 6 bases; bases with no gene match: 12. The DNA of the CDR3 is TGTGCCAGCAGGGACAACCGGGACAGGGAGCCAGCTTTCTTT. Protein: CASRDNRDREPAFF.

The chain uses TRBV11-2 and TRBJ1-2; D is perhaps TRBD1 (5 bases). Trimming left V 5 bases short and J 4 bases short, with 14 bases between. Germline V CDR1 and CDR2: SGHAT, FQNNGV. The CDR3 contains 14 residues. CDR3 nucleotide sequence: TGTGCCAGCAGCCTAGGGGAGGGGAGCTATGGCTACACCTTC. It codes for CASSLGEGSYGYTF.

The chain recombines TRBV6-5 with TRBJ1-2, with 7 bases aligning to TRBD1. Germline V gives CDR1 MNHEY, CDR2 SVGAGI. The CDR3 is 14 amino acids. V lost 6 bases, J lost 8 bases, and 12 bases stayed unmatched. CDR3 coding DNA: TGTGCCAGCAGCTACGGTGAGGGGGCGCGCGGCTACACCTTC. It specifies CASSYGEGARGYTF.

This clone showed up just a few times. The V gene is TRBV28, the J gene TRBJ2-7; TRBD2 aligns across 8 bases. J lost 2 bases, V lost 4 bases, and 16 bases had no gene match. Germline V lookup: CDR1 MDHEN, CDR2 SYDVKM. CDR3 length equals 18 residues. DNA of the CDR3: TGTGCCAGCAGTTGGATTCTCCCTGCGAGCGGGAGTACCTACGAGCAGTACTTC. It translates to CASSWILPASGSTYEQYF.

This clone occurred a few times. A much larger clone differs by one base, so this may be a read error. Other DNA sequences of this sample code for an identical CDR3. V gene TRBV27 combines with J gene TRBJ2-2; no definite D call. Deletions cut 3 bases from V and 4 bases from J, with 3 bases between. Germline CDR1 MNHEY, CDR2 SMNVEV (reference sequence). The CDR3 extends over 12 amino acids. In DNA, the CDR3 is TGTGCCAGCAGTTTTAGCACCGGGGAGCTGTTTTTT. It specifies CASSFSTGELFF.

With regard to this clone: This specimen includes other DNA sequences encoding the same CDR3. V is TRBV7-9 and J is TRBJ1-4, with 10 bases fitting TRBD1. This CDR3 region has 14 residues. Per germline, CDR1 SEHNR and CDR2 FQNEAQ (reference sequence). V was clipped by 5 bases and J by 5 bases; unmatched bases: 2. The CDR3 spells CASSPGQGNEKLFF. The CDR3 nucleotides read TGTGCCAGCAGCCCGGGACAGGGGAATGAAAAACTGTTTTTT.

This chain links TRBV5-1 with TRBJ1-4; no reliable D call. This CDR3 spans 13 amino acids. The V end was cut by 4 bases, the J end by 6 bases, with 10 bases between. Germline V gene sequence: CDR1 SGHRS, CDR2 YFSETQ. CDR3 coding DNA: TGCGCCAGCAGCAGAGTCGGGGATGAAAAACTGTTTTTT. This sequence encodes CASSRVGDEKLFF.

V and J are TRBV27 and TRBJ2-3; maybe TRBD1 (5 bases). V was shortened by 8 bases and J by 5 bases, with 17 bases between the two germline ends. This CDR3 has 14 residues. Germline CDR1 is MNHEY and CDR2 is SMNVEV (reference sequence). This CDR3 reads CASLSLRGGDTQYF. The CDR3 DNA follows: TGTGCCAGCCTGAGCCTAAGGGGTGGAGATACGCAGTATTTT.

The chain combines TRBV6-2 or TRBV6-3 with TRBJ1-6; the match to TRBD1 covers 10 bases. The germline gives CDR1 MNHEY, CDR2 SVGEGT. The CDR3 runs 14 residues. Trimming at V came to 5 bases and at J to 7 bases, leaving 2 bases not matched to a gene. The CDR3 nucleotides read TGTGCCAGCAGTAGGACAGGGGGAAATTCACCCCTCCACTTT. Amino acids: CASSRTGGNSPLHF.

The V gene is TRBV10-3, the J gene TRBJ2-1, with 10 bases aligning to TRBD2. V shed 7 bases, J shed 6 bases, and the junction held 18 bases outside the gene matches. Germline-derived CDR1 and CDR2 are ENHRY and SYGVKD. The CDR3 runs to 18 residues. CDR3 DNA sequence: TGTGCCATCATGGGGGTCTCAGCGGGAGGGTTTTTCGCCAATGAGCAGTTCTTC. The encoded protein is CAIMGVSAGGFFANEQFF.

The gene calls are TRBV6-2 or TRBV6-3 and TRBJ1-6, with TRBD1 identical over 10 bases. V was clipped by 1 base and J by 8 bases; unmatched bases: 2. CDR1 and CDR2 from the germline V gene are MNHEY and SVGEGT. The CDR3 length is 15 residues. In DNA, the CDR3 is TGTGCCAGCAGTTACTACGGGACAGGGGATTCACCCCTCCACTTT. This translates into CASSYYGTGDSPLHF.

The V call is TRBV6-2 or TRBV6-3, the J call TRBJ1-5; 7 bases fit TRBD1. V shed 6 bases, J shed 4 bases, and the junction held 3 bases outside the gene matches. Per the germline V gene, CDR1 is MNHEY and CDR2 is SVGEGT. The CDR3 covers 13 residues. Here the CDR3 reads CASSRQGNQPQHF. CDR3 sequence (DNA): TGTGCCAGCAGCAGACAGGGAAATCAGCCCCAGCATTTT.

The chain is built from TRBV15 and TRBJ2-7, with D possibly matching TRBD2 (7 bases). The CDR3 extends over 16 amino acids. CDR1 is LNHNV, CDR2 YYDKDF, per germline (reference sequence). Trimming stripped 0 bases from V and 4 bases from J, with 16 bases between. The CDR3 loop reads CATSRDLGGAKYEQYF. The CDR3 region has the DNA TGTGCCACCAGCAGAGATTTGGGGGGGGCTAAATACGAGCAGTACTTC.

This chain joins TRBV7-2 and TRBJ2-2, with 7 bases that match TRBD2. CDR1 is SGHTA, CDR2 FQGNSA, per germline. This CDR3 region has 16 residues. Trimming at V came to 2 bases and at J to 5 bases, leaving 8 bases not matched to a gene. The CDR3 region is CASSLNPGGGTGELFF. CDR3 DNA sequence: TGTGCCAGCAGCTTAAATCCGGGGGGTGGAACCGGGGAGCTGTTTTTT.

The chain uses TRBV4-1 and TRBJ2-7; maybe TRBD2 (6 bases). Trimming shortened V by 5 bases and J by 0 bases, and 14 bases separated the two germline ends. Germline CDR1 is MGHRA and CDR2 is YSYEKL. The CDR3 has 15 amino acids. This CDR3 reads CASSMPGTASYEQYF. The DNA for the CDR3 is TGCGCCAGCAGCATGCCCGGGACTGCCTCCTACGAGCAGTACTTC.

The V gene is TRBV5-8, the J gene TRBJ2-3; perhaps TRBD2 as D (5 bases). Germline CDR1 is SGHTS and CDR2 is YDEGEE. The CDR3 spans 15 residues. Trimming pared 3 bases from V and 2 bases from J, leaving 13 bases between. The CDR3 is CASSSGVLSTDTQYF. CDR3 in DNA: TGTGCCAGCAGCTCCGGGGTACTATCCACAGATACGCAGTATTTT.

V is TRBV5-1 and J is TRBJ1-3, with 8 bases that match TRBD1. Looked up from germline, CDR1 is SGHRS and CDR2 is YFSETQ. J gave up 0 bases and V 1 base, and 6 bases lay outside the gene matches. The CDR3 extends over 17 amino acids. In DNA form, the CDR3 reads TGCGCCAGCAGCTTGTCAGGGGGCCCTAGCTCTGGAAACACCATATATTTT. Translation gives CASSLSGGPSSGNTIYF.

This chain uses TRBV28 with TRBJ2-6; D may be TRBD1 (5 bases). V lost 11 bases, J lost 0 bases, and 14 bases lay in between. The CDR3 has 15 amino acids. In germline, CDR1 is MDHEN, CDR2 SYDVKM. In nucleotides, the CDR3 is TGTGCCGGGCAGGGTGCTGCCTCTGGGGCCAACGTCCTGACTTTC. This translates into CAGQGAASGANVLTF. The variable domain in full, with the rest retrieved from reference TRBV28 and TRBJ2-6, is DVKVTQSSRYLVKRTGEKVFLECVQDMDHENMFWYRQDPGLGLRLIYFSYDVKMKEKGDIPEGYSVSREKKERFSLILESASTNQTSMYLCAGQGAASGANVLTFGAGSRLTVL.

The CDR3 DNA follows: TGTGCCAGCAGTGGACAGGGGACCGGCCGAGAGACCCAGTACTTC. Translated: CASSGQGTGRETQYF. The chain is built from TRBV2 and TRBJ2-5; 8 nucleotides match TRBD1. This CDR3 region has 15 residues. Trimming took 4 bases from V and 4 from J; bases not matched to a gene: 8. Germline CDR1 SNHLY, CDR2 FYNNEI.